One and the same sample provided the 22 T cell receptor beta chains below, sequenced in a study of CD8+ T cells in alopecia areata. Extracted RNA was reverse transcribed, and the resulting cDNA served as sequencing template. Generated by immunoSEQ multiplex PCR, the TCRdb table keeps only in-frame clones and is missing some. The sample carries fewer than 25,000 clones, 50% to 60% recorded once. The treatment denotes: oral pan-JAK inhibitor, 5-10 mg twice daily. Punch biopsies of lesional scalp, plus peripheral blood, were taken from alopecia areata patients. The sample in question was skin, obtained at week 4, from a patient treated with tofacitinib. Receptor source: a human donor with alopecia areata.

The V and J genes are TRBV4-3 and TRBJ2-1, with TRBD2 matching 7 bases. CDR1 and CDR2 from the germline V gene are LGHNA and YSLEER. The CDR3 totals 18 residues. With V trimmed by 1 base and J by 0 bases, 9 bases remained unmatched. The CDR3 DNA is TGCGCCAGCAGCCAAGCCTGGGCGGGGGAAAGCTCCTACAATGAGCAGTTCTTC. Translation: CASSQAWAGESSYNEQFF.

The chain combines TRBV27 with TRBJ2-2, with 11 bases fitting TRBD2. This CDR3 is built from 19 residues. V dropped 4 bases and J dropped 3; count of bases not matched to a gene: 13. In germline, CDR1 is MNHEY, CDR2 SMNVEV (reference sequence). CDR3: CASSSRLASGGRDTGELFF. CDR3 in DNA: TGTGCCAGCAGTTCCCGTCTGGCTAGCGGGGGGAGGGACACCGGGGAGCTGTTTTTT.

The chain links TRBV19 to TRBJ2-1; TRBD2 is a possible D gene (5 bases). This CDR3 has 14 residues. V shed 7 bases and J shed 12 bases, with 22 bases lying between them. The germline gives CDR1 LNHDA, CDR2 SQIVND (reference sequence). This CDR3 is CASTQSSRNEGQFF. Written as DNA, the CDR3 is TGTGCCAGTACACAATCCAGCCGTAATGAGGGGCAGTTCTTC.

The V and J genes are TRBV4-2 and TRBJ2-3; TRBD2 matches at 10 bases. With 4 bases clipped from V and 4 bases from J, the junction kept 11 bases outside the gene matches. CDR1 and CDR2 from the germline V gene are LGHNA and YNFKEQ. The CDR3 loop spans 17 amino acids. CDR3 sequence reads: CASSLGDLAGASDTQYF. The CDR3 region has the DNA TGTGCCAGCAGCCTAGGGGATCTAGCGGGGGCGTCAGATACGCAGTATTTT.

The CDR3 sequence: CSAYYGYTF. For the CDR3, the DNA is TGCAGCGCATACTATGGCTACACCTTC. The genes are TRBV20-1 and TRBJ1-2, with D hard to call. Germline V gene lookup returns CDR1 DFQATT and CDR2 SNEGSKA (reference sequence). The CDR3 loop spans 9 amino acids.

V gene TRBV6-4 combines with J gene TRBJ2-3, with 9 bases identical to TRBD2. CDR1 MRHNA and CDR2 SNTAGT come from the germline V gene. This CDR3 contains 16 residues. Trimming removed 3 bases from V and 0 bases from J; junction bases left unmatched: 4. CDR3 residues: CASSDQAGGSTDTQYF. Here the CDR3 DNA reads TGTGCCAGCAGTGATCAGGCGGGGGGGAGCACAGATACGCAGTATTTT.

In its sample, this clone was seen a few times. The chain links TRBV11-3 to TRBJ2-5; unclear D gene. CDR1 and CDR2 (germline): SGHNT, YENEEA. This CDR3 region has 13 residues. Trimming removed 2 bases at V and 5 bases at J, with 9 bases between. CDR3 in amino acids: CASSLLGMETQYF. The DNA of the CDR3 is TGTGCCAGCAGCTTATTGGGCATGGAGACCCAGTACTTC.

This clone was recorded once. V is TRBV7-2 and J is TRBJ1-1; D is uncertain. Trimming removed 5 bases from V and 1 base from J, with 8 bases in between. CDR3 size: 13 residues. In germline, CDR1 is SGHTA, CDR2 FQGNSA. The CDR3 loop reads CASSHSGNTEAFF. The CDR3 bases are TGTGCCAGCAGCCACAGTGGGAACACTGAAGCTTTCTTT. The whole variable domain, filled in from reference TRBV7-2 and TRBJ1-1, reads GAGVSQSPSNKVTEKGKDVELRCDPISGHTALYWYRQSLGQGLEFLIYFQGNSAPDKSGLPSDRFSAERTGGSVSTLTIQRTQQEDSAVYLCASSHSGNTEAFFGQGTRLTVV.

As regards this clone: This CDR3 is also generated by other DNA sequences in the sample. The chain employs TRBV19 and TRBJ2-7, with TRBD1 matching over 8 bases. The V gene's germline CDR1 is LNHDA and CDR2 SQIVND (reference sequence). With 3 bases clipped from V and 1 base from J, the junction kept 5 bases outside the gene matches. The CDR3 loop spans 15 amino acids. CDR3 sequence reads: CASSIGQGPSYEQYF. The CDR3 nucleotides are TGTGCCAGTAGTATTGGACAGGGACCGTCCTACGAGCAGTACTTC. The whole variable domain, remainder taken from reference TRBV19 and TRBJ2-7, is DGGITQSPKYLFRKEGQNVTLSCEQNLNHDAMYWYRQDPGQGLRLIYYSQIVNDFQKGDIAEGYSVSREKKESFPLTVTSAQKNPTAFYLCASSIGQGPSYEQYFGPGTRLTVT.

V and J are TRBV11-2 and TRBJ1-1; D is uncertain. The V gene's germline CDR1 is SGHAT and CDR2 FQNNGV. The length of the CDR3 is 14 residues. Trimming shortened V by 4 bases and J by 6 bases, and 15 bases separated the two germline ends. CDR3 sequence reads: CASSSAAGGAEAFF. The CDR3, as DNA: TGTGCCAGCAGCTCAGCCGCCGGCGGGGCTGAAGCTTTCTTT.

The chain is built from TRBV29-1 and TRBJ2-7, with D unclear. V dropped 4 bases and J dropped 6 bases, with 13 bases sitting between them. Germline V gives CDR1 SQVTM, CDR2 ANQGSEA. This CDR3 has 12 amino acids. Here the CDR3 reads CSVGTASGEQYF. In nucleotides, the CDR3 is TGCAGCGTTGGGACGGCGTCTGGCGAGCAGTACTTC.

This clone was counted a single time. CDR3 nucleotide sequence: TGTGCTAGTGGCTCTAGCGGTCCGTCCTACAATGAGCAGTTCTTC. Residues: CASGSSGPSYNEQFF. V usage is TRBV12-5 and J usage is TRBJ2-1; 7 bases align to TRBD2. Germline V CDR1 and CDR2: LGHNT, FRNRAP. V lost 6 bases, J lost 1 base, and 6 bases stayed unmatched. This CDR3 is 15 amino acids long.

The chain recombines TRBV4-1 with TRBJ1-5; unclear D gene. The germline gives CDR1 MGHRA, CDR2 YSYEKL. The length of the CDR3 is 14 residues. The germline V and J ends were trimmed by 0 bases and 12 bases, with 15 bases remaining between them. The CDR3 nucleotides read TGCGCCAGCAGCCAAGATCGAGGGCGGACTGGCCAGCATTTT. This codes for CASSQDRGRTGQHF.

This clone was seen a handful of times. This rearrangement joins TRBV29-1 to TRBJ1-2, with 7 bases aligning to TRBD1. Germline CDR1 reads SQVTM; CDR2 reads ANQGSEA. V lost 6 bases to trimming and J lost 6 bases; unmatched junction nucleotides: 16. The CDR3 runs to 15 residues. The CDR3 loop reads CSVGLSGRGLDGYTF. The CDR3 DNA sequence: TGCAGCGTCGGGCTTTCGGGCAGGGGGTTGGATGGCTACACCTTC.

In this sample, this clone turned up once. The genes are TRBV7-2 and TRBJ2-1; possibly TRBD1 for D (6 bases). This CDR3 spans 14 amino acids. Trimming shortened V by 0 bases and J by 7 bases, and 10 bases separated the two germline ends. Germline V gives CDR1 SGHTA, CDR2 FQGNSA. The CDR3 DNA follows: TGTGCCAGCAGCTTAGCGCTCAGGGGAAATGAGCAGTTCTTC. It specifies CASSLALRGNEQFF.

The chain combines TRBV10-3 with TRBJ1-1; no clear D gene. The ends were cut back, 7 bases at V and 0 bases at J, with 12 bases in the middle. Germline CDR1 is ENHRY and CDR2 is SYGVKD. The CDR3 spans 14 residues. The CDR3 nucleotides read TGTGCCATCAAGGGCCGTGATATGAACACTGAAGCTTTCTTT. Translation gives CAIKGRDMNTEAFF.

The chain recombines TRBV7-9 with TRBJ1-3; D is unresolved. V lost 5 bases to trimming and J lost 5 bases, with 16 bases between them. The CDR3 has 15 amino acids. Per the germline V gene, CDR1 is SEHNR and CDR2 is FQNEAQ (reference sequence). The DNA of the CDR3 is TGTGCCAGCAGCCAAGATAAAGGCAAACGAAACACCATATATTTT. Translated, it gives CASSQDKGKRNTIYF.

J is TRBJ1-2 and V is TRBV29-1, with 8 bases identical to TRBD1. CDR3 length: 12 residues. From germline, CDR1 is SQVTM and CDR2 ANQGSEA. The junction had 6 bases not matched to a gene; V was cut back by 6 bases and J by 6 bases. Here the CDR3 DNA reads TGCAGCGTCGCGACAGGGGCGGATGGCTACACCTTC. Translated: CSVATGADGYTF.

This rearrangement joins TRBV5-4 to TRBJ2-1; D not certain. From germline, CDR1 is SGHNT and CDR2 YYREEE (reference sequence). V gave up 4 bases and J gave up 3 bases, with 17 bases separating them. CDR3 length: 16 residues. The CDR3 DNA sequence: TGTGCCAGCAGCCTTATCTCTGCCGGGTACTACAATGAGCAGTTCTTC. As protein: CASSLISAGYYNEQFF.

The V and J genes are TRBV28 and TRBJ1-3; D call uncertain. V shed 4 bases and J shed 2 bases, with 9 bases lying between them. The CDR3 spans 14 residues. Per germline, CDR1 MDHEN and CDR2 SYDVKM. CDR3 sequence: CASSWPGTGNTIYF. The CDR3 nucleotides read TGTGCCAGCAGTTGGCCGGGGACTGGAAACACCATATATTTT.

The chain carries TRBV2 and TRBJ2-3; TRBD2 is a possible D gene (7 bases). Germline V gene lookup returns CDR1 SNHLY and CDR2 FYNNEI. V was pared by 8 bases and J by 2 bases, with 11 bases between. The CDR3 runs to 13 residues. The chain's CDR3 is CASGRGPTDTQYF. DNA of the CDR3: TGTGCCAGCGGGCGGGGGCCCACAGATACGCAGTATTTT.

This chain's CDR3 is CAWSKLAGGTYEQYF. The CDR3, as DNA: TGTGCCTGGAGTAAGTTGGCGGGGGGGACCTACGAGCAGTACTTC. The chain employs TRBV30 and TRBJ2-7, with 9 bases fitting TRBD2. With 2 bases clipped from V and 2 bases from J, the junction kept 7 bases outside the gene matches. Per the germline V gene, CDR1 is GTSNPN and CDR2 is SVGIG (reference sequence). The CDR3 loop spans 15 amino acids.